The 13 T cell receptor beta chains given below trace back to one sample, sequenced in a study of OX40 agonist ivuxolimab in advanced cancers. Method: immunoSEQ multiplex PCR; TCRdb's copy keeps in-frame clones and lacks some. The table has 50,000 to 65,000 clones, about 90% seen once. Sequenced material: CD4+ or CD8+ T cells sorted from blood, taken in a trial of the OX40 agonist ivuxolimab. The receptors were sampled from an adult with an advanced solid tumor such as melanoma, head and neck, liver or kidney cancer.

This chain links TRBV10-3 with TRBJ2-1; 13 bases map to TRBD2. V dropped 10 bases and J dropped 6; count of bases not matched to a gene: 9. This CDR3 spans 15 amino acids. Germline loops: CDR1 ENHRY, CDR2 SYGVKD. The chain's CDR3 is CATKAGTSGTNEQFF. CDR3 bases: TGTGCCACAAAAGCCGGGACTAGCGGGACCAATGAGCAGTTCTTC.

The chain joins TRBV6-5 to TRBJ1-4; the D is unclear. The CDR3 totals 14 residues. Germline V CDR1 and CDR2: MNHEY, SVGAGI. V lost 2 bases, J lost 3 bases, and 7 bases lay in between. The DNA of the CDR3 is TGTGCCAGCAGTTACGGGTACCCTAATGAAAAACTGTTTTTT. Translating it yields CASSYGYPNEKLFF.

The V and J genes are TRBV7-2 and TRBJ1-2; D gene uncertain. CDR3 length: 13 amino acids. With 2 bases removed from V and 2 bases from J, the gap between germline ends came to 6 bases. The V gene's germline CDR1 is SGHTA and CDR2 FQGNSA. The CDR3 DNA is TGTGCCAGCAGCTTATCCGCCAACTATGGCTACACCTTC. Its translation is CASSLSANYGYTF. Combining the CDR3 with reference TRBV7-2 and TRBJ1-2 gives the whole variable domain GAGVSQSPSNKVTEKGKDVELRCDPISGHTALYWYRQSLGQGLEFLIYFQGNSAPDKSGLPSDRFSAERTGGSVSTLTIQRTQQEDSAVYLCASSLSANYGYTFGSGTRLTVV.

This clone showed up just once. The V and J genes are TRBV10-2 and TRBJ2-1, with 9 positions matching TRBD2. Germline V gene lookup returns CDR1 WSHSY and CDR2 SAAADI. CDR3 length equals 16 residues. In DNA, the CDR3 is TGCGCAGCGGGGCTAGCGGGAATGGGCTCCTACAATGAGCAGTTCTTC. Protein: CAAGLAGMGSYNEQFF.

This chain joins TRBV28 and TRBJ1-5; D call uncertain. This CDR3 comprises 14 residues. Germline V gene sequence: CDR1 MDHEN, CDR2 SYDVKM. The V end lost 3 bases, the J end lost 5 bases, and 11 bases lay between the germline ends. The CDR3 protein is CASSLPGSDQPQHF. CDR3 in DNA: TGTGCCAGCAGTTTGCCGGGGTCGGATCAGCCCCAGCATTTT. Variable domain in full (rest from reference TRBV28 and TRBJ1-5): DVKVTQSSRYLVKRTGEKVFLECVQDMDHENMFWYRQDPGLGLRLIYFSYDVKMKEKGDIPEGYSVSREKKERFSLILESASTNQTSMYLCASSLPGSDQPQHFGDGTRLSIL.

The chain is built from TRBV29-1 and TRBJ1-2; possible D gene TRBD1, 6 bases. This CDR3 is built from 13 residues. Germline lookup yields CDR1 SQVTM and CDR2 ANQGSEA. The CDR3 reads CTTRGGLNYGYTF. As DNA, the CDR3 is TGCACCACGCGAGGGGGGCTCAATTATGGCTACACCTTC.

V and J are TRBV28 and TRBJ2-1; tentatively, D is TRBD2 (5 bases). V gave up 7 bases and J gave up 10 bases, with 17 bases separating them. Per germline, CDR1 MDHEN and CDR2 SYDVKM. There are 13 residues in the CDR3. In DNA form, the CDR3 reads TGTGCCAGCAACGACCCAGGAGGAAGCGAGCAGTTCTTC. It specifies CASNDPGGSEQFF. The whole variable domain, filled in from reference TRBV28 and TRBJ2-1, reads DVKVTQSSRYLVKRTGEKVFLECVQDMDHENMFWYRQDPGLGLRLIYFSYDVKMKEKGDIPEGYSVSREKKERFSLILESASTNQTSMYLCASNDPGGSEQFFGPGTRLTVL.

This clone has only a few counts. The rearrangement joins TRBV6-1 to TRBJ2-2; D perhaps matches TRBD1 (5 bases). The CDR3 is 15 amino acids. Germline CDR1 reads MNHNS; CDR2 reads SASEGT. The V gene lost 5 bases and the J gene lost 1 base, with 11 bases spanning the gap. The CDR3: CASSLDTMNTGELFF. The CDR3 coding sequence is TGTGCCAGCAGTCTGGACACTATGAACACCGGGGAGCTGTTTTTT.

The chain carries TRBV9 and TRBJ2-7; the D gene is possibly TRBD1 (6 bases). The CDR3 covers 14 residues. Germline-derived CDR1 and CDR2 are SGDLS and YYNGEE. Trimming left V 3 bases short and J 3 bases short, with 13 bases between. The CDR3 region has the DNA TGTGCCAGCAGCGCTACAGGGATCGACTACGAGCAGTACTTC. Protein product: CASSATGIDYEQYF.

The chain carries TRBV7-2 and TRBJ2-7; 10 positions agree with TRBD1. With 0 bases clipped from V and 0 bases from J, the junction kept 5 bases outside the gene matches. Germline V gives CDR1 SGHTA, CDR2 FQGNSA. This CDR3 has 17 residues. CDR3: CASSLADRGTYSYEQYF. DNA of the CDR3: TGTGCCAGCAGCTTAGCGGACAGGGGGACCTACTCCTACGAGCAGTACTTC.

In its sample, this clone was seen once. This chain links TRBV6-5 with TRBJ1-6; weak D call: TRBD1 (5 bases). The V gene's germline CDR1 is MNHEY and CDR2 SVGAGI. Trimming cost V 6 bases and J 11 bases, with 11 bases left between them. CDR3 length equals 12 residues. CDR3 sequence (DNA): TGTGCCAGCAGAGGGACTCTCCCACCCCTCCACTTT. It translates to CASRGTLPPLHF.

CDR3 nucleotides: TGTGCCAGCATCGGCGGGGGCTACGAGCAGTACTTC. Protein sequence: CASIGGGYEQYF. The chain carries TRBV7-9 and TRBJ2-7; 7 bases are shared with TRBD2. The trim removed 7 bases at V and 3 bases at J, leaving 3 bases unmatched. This CDR3 is 12 amino acids long. The germline V gene encodes CDR1 SEHNR and CDR2 FQNEAQ (reference sequence).

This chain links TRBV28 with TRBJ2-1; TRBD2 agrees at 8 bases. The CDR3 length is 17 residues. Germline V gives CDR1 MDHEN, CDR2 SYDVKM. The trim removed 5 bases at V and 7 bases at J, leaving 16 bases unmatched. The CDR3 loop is CASSTRLAGSRGNEQFF. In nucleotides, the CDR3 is TGTGCCAGCAGTACCCGTCTAGCGGGCTCTCGAGGGAATGAGCAGTTCTTC.